This TCR beta chain was identified in a study of tissue T cells after allogeneic stem cell transplantation. This clone has a handful of counts. Its antigen is currently unknown. Each gene name is a mouse one. The read halts 1 residue ahead of the CDR3 end, with the missing end drawn from the germline J gene. Whole-study results and caveats: Limitations included a small, clinically heterogeneous cohort and limited sampling depth.

V was shortened by 3 bases and J by 6 bases, with 10 bases between the two germline ends. CDR1 and CDR2 from the germline V gene are KGHPV and FQNQEV (reference sequence). This CDR3 is built from 13 residues. Time point reported: mouse harvest day 7 after allogeneic transplant. The graft held 10^6 splenic CD5+ T cells and 10^7 T-cell-depleted bone marrow cells. This mouse GVHD model was MHC-mismatched B6 to BALB/c, profiled day 7 or 14. The assay was immunoSEQ multiplex PCR, and TCRdb's table has in-frame clones only and misses some. The sample has roughly 7,200 clones, 40% to 60% seen once. The rearrangement links TRBV26 to TRBJ2-5, with D tentatively TRBD2 (6 bases). Sequenced input: gut tissue. The sequence was collected from a female BALB/c mouse given C57BL/6 T cells with graft-versus-host disease after an allogeneic hematopoietic cell transplant. The sequenced part of the CDR3 DNA is TGTGCCAGCAGTCTTGGGGGAGACGACACCCAGTAC. Translated: CASSLGGDDTQY. The entire CDR3 protein reads CASSLGGDDTQYF.